The present T cell receptor (beta chain) was sequenced within a study of cytomegalovirus exposure and HLA in healthy donors. Regarding this clone: Antigen: not known.

CDR3 length: 18 residues. V dropped 0 bases and J dropped 0; count of bases not matched to a gene: 4. Germline CDR1 and CDR2: SGDLS and YYNGEE. The study's findings and limits: Earlier findings revealed that most TCR beta V segments proved productive either about 87% or about 30% of the time.

Amplification used 60 Vbeta primers and 13 Jbeta primers. Clones were read by immunoSEQ multiplex PCR, and TCRdb kept only the in-frame ones, dropping some. The table records 98,000 or so clones, more than 60% of them present only once. The chain has TRBV9 and TRBJ2-1, with 12 bases that match TRBD2. The receptor's source is a human donor in good health. The sample consisted of PBMCs. In DNA, the CDR3 is TGTGCCAGCAGCGTAGAGGCTAGCGGGGGGGCCTCCTACAATGAGCAGTTCTTC. Encoded protein: CASSVEASGGASYNEQFF.